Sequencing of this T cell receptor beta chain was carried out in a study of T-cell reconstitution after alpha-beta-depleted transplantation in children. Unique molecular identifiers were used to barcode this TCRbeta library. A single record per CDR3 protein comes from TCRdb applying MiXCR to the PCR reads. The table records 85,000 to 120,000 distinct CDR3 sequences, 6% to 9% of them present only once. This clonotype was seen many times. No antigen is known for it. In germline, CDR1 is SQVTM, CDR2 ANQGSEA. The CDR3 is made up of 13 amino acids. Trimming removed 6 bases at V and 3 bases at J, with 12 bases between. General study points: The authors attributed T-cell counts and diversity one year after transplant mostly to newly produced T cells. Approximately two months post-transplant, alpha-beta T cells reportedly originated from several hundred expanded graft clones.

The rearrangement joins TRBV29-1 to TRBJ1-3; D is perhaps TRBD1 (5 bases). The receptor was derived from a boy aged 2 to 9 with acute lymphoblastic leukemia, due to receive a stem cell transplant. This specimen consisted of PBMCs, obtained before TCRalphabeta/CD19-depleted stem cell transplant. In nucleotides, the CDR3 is TGCAGCGTCCCGGGGGGGAGTGGAAACACCATATATTTT. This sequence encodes CSVPGGSGNTIYF.